In its sample, the clone carrying this TCR beta chain was seen a few times. The antigen remains undetermined. In making TCR cDNA, 5'RACE template switching added a universal primer site and UMIs to it. TCRdb used MiXCR to reprocess the 5' RACE reads, holding one entry per CDR3 protein. Counted here are some 320,000 distinct CDR3 sequences, 8.5% to 10% occurring once; the ten biggest clones make up under 20%. This record belongs to a study of T cells after yellow fever vaccination. Study-wide findings and caveats: Bulk-population clonotypes that are abundant could appear as contaminants in FACS-sorted repertoires. Peak timing came faster in the weaker secondary response, day 5 versus 15. Reappearance after the booster was seen for most primary-vaccination clones, at roughly 96% CD4 and 70% to 90% CD8.

The CDR3 consists of 15 residues. CDR1 and CDR2 from the germline V gene are SGHRS and YFSETQ. Trimming pared 2 bases from V and 4 bases from J, leaving 13 bases between. The chain links TRBV5-1 to TRBJ1-5, with TRBD1 as a possible D gene (6 bases). The sequence was obtained from a man aged 18 to 29 who received the YFV17D yellow fever vaccine. Sample: PBMCs, taken on the day of the first yellow fever vaccination. The CDR3 nucleotides read TGCGCCAGCAGCTTCAGGGGTGATCGGAATCAGCCCCAGCATTTT. Its protein is CASSFRGDRNQPQHF. The full variable domain, in which reference TRBV5-1 and TRBJ1-5 provide the parts outside the CDR3, is KAGVTQTPRYLIKTRGQQVTLSCSPISGHRSVSWYQQTPGQGLQFLFEYFSETQRNKGNFPGRFSGRQFSNSRSEMNVSTLELGDSALYLCASSFRGDRNQPQHFGDGTRLSIL.